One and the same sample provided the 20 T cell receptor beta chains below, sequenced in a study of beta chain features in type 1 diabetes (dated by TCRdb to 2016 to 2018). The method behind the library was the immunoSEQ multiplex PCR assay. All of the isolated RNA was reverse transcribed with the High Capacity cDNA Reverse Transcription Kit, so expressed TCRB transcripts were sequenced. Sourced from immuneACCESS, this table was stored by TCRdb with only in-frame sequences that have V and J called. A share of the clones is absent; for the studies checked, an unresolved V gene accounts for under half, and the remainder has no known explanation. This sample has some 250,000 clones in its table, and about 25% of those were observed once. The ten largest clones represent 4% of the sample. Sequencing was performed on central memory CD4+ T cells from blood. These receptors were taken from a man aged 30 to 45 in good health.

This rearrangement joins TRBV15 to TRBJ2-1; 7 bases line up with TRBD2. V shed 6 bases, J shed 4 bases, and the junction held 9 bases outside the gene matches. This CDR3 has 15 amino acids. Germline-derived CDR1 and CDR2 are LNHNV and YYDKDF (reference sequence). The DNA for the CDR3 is TGTGCCACCAGATCGAGCGGGAAACTTTACAATGAGCAGTTCTTC. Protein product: CATRSSGKLYNEQFF.

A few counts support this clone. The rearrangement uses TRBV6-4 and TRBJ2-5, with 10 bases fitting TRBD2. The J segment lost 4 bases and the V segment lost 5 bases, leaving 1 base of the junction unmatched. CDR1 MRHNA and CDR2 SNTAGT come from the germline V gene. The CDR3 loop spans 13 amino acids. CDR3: CASSKRGGETQYF. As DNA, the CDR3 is TGTGCCAGCAGTAAGCGGGGGGGAGAGACCCAGTACTTC.

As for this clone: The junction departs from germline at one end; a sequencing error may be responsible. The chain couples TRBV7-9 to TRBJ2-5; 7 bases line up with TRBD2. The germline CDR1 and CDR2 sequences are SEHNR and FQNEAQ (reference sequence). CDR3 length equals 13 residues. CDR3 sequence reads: CASSLGRERGPNF. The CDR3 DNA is TGTGCCAGCAGCTTAGGCCGGGAGCGGGGCCCCAACTTC.

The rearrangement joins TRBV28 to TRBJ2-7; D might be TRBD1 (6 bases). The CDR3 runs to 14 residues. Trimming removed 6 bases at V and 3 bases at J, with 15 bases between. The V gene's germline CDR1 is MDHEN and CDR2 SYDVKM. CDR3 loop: CASRAAGTLYEQYF. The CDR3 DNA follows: TGTGCCAGCAGGGCGGCCGGGACACTCTACGAGCAGTACTTC.

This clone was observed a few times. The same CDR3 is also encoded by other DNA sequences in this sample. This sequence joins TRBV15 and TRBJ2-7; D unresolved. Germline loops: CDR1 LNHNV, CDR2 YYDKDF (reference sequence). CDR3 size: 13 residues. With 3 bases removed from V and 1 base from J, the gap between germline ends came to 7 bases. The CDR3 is CATSRDPSYEQYF. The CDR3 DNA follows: TGTGCCACCAGCAGGGACCCATCCTACGAGCAGTACTTC.

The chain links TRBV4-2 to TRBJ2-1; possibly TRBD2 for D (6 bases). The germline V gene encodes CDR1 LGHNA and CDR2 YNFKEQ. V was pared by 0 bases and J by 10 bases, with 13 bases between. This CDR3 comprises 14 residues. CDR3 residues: CASSQEGARGEQFF. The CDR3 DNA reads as TGTGCCAGCAGCCAAGAAGGGGCTCGGGGGGAGCAGTTCTTC.

The CDR3 DNA follows: TGTGCCAGCAGTTTGACGGTTACCGGTGAAAAACTGTTTTTT. It is translated as CASSLTVTGEKLFF. This sequence joins TRBV27 and TRBJ1-4; the D is unclear. The CDR3 is 14 amino acids. Germline V gene data show CDR1 as MNHEY and CDR2 as SMNVEV (reference sequence). V shed 3 bases and J shed 7 bases, with 12 bases lying between them. Full variable domain (remainder filled in from reference TRBV27 and TRBJ1-4): EAQVTQNPRYLITVTGKKLTVTCSQNMNHEYMSWYRQDPGLGLRQIYYSMNVEVTDKGDVPEGYKVSRKEKRNFPLILESPSPNQTSLYFCASSLTVTGEKLFFGSGTQLSVL.

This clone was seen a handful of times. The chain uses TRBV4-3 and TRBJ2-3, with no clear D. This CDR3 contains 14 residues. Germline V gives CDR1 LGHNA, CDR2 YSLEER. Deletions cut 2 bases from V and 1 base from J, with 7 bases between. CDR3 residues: CASSQRVGTDTQYF. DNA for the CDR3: TGCGCCAGCAGCCAAAGGGTGGGCACAGATACGCAGTATTTT.

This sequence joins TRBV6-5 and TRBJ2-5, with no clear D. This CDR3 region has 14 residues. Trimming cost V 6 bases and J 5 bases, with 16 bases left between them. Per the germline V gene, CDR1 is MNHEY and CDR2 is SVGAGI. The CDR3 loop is CASSEPGSWETQYF. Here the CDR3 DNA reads TGTGCCAGCAGCGAACCGGGTTCTTGGGAGACCCAGTACTTC.

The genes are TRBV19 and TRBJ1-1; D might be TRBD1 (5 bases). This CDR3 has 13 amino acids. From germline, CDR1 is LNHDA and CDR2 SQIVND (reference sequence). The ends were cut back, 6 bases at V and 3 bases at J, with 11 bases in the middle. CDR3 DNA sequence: TGTGCCAGTAGCCGCCGAGGGGACACTGAAGCTTTCTTT. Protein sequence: CASSRRGDTEAFF.

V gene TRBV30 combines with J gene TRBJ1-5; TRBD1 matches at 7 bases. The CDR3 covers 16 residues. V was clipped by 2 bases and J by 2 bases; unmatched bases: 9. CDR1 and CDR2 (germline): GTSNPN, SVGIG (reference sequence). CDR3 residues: CAWSTRTTGGNQPQHF. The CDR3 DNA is TGTGCCTGGAGTACCCGAACTACAGGGGGCAATCAGCCCCAGCATTTT.

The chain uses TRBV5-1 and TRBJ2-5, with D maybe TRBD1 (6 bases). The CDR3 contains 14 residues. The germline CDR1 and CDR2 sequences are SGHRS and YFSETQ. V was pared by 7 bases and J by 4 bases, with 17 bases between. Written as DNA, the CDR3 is TGCGCCAGCTCCCCTCGGATAGGGGGAGAGACCCAGTACTTC. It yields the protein CASSPRIGGETQYF.

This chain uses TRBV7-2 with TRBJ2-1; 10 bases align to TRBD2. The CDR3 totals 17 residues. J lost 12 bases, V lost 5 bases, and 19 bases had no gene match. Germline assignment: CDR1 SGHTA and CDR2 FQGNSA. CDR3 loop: CASSPNQLAGSPQGQFF. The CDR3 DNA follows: TGTGCCAGCAGCCCCAACCAACTAGCGGGGAGCCCCCAGGGGCAGTTCTTC.

The CDR3 nucleotides read TGTGCCAGTAGTCCGTTGCGGGTGGGCAATTCACCCCTCCACTTT. Translated, it gives CASSPLRVGNSPLHF. The chain recombines TRBV19 with TRBJ1-6; the D is unclear. The germline CDR1 and CDR2 sequences are LNHDA and SQIVND (reference sequence). The CDR3 is made up of 15 amino acids. V was trimmed by 5 bases and J by 7 bases, leaving 15 bases between them.

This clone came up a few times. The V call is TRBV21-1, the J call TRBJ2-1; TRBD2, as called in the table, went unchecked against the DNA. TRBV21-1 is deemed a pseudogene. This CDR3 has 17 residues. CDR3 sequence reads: CASSCRDLASSYNEQFF. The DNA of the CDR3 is TGTGCCAGCAGCTGCCGGGACTTGGCATCATCCTACAATGAGCAGTTCTTC.

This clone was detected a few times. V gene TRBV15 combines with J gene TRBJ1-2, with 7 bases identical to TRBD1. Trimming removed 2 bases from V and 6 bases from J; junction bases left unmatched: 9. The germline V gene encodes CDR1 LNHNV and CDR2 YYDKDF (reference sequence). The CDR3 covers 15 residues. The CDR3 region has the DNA TGTGCCACCAGCAGATTCGACAGGGAGTCGGATGGCTACACCTTC. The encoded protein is CATSRFDRESDGYTF.

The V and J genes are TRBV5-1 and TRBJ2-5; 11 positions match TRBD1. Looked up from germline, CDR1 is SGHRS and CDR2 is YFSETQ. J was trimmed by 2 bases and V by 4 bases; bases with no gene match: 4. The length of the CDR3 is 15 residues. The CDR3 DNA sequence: TGCGCCAGCAGCAAAGGGACAGGGGGTCAAGAGACCCAGTACTTC. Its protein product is CASSKGTGGQETQYF.

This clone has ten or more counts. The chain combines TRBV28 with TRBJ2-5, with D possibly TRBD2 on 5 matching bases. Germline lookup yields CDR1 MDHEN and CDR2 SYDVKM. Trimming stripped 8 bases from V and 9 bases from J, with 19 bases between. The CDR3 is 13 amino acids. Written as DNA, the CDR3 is TGTGCCAGCGTTACGGGGATGGGGAGACCCCAGTACTTC. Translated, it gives CASVTGMGRPQYF. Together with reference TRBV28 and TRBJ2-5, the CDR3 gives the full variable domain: DVKVTQSSRYLVKRTGEKVFLECVQDMDHENMFWYRQDPGLGLRLIYFSYDVKMKEKGDIPEGYSVSREKKERFSLILESASTNQTSMYLCASVTGMGRPQYFGPGTRLLVL.

CDR3 sequence: CASRVSTSVYEQFF. In DNA, the CDR3 is TGCGCCAGCAGAGTCTCGACTAGCGTCTATGAGCAGTTCTTC. This chain links TRBV5-1 with TRBJ2-1; 8 bases line up with TRBD2. The CDR3 is made up of 14 amino acids. J was trimmed by 8 bases and V by 5 bases; bases with no gene match: 9. Germline values: CDR1 SGHRS, CDR2 YFSETQ.

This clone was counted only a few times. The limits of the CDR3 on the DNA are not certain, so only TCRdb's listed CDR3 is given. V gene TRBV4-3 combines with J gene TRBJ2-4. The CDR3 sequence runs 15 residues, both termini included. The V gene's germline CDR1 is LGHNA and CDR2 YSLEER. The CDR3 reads CASSQAYFGPTVQYF.